A selection of T cell receptor beta chains follows, all from one sample in a study of identical twins. A single record per CDR3 protein comes from TCRdb applying MiXCR to the 5' RACE reads. The profile shows hundreds of thousands of distinct CDR3 sequences, 8.6% of them singletons. This sample was also put to use in a study of yellow fever vaccine responses in identical twins.

The material sequenced was PBMCs. These TCRs come from a young woman in good health. Each CDR3 is given with its conserved first and last residue. A D gene is named only where the DNA matches it firmly. Part of the rows lack a size; the others show once, few, many or a class for expanded clones.

clone_size j_call v_call d_call cdr3_nt cdr3_aa
NA TRBJ2-2 TRBV7-2 NA TGTGCCAGCAGCCCGACTACATTTAACACCGGGGAGCTGTTTTTT CASSPTTFNTGELFF
NA TRBJ2-3 TRBV7-9 TRBD2 TGTGCCAGCACTAGTCTAGCGGGGGCCATGAACACAGATACGCAGTATTTT CASTSLAGAMNTDTQYF
few TRBJ1-2 TRBV5-1 TRBD1 TGCGCCAGCAGCCTCGGGACAGGGATAAGCTACACCTTC CASSLGTGISYTF
few TRBJ2-7 TRBV9 NA TGTGCCAGCAGCGTAGGGCGACAGCCCTACGAGCAGTACTTC CASSVGRQPYEQYF
many TRBJ2-7 TRBV4-3 NA TGCGCCAGCAGCCAAGATAGGGGGGCGAGGGGAGACGAGCAGTACTTC CASSQDRGARGDEQYF
many TRBJ2-3 TRBV2 TRBD2 TGTGCCAGCGGGGGACTAGCTGTCACAGATACGCAGTATTTT CASGGLAVTDTQYF
few TRBJ2-5 TRBV6-5 NA TGTGCCAGCAGTTCACTAGAAAGGGAGACCCAGTACTTC CASSSLERETQYF
few TRBJ2-7 TRBV4-3 TRBD2 TGCGCCAGCAGCCAAGGTATAGCGGGGCAGTACGAGCAGTACTTC CASSQGIAGQYEQYF
many TRBJ1-1 TRBV18 NA TGTGCCAGCTCACCAAGGGGCGAGAACACTGAAGCTTTCTTT CASSPRGENTEAFF
few TRBJ1-1 TRBV5-1 TRBD1 TGCGCCAGCAGCTACGTACAGGGGGCTTCTACTGAAGCTTTCTTT CASSYVQGASTEAFF
NA TRBJ2-3 TRBV27 NA TGTGCCAGCAGTCACGGACCAACAGATACGCAGTATTTT CASSHGPTDTQYF
few TRBJ1-4 TRBV28 TRBD1 TGTGCCAGCAGTCCGCATGGACAGGGGGCAAATGAAAAACTGTTTTTT CASSPHGQGANEKLFF
few TRBJ1-4 TRBV20-1 NA TGCAGTGCTAGAGAAGGGGGGGGAAGTGAAAAACTGTTTTTT CSAREGGGSEKLFF
few TRBJ2-5 TRBV10-3 NA TGTGCCATCAGTGAGGGTTTCAGGGGGGGGGGTTCCGAGACCCAGTACTTC CAISEGFRGGGSETQYF
NA TRBJ1-1 TRBV6-5 NA TGTGCCAGCAGTTACTCGGTCGGGCTAGACACTGAAGCTTTCTTT CASSYSVGLDTEAFF
few TRBJ2-1 TRBV27 TRBD2 TGTGCCAGCAGTTTAAGATTTAGCGGGAGAGGAAATGAGCAGTTCTTC CASSLRFSGRGNEQFF
NA TRBJ1-1 TRBV3-1 TRBD1 TGTGCCAGCAGCCAAGAGAGGGACAGGGGTTCCACTGAAGCTTTCTTT CASSQERDRGSTEAFF
many TRBJ2-7 TRBV7-9 NA TGTGCCAGCAGCCCTCAGGGCCGCGACGAGCAGTACTTC CASSPQGRDEQYF
few TRBJ2-1 TRBV5-1 NA TGCGCCAGCAGTTACGGACAGACCAATGAGCAGTTCTTC CASSYGQTNEQFF
NA TRBJ2-3 TRBV7-8 NA TGTGCCAGCAGCTTAGATAGTCGCGGGAAGGTCGGTACGCAGTATTTT CASSLDSRGKVGTQYF
few TRBJ2-7 TRBV14 NA TGTGCCAGCAGCCATTCCCCCTACGAGCAGTACTTC CASSHSPYEQYF
NA TRBJ2-2 TRBV7-9 NA TGTGCCAGCAGCTCAGTAGAGCTGTTTTTT CASSSVELFF
NA TRBJ1-6 TRBV5-1 NA TGCGCCAGCAGTTCAAGCGGGAATAATTCACCCCTCCACTTT CASSSSGNNSPLHF
many TRBJ1-2 TRBV6-5 NA TGTGCCAGCAGTTACGTGGGGGACTATGGCTACACCTTC CASSYVGDYGYTF
few TRBJ2-5 TRBV27 TRBD1 TGTGCCAGCAGTATGAGCAGGGGGGAGACCCAGTACTTC CASSMSRGETQYF
many TRBJ2-7 TRBV15 NA TGTGCCACCAGCCCCGGCAGGGGGGGTGTCTACGAGCAGTACTTC CATSPGRGGVYEQYF
few TRBJ1-5 TRBV10-3 NA TGTGCCATCAGTGACCCGCGAAGGGGTGGCAATCAGCCCCAGCATTTT CAISDPRRGGNQPQHF
many TRBJ2-2 TRBV5-5 TRBD1 TGTGCCAGCAGCTTGCGGACAGGGATAATCACCGGGGAGCTGTTTTTT CASSLRTGIITGELFF
few TRBJ2-7 TRBV7-9 TRBD2 TGTGCCAGCAGCTTAGCAGGTAGCGGGAGCGAGCAGTACTTC CASSLAGSGSEQYF
few TRBJ1-4 TRBV20-1 NA TGCAGTGCATTAATCCAGGGGATGGGAAAACTGTTTTTT CSALIQGMGKLFF
NA TRBJ2-7 TRBV7-3 TRBD2 TGTGCCAGCAGCTGGCGGGGGGACGAGTACTTC CASSWRGDEYF
few TRBJ2-5 TRBV5-1 NA TGCGCCAGCAGCTTTGGTGGGGGTATACTTCAAGAGACCCAGTACTTC CASSFGGGILQETQYF
many TRBJ2-7 TRBV25-1 NA TGTGCCAGCAGTGAATCCGCAGGATCCCACGAGCAGTACTTC CASSESAGSHEQYF
NA TRBJ2-4 TRBV27 NA TGTGCCAGCAGTCCCTCGGGGGCAACCATTCAGTACTTC CASSPSGATIQYF
few TRBJ2-1 TRBV5-6 NA TGTGCCAGCAGTTGGAGAGGGTCCCATGAGCAGTTCTTC CASSWRGSHEQFF
few TRBJ2-3 TRBV20-1 NA TGCAGTGCTAGACCGAGGAGGGCTAGCACAGATACGCAGTATTTT CSARPRRASTDTQYF
few TRBJ2-3 TRBV27 TRBD1 TGTGCCAGCAGACGACAGGGTACGACCACAGATACGCAGTATTTT CASRRQGTTTDTQYF
NA TRBJ2-7 TRBV6-2/TRBV6-3 NA TGTGCCAGCAGTTTCAGACAGGCCGGCTACGAGCAGTACTTC CASSFRQAGYEQYF
few TRBJ2-7 TRBV20-1 NA TGCAGTGCTACCATCCCGGGGAGGGGGCGGGATGAGCAGTACTTC CSATIPGRGRDEQYF
few TRBJ1-6 TRBV28 NA TGTGCCAGCACCCTCCTCGGACAAGAGAATTCACCCCTCCACTTT CASTLLGQENSPLHF
many TRBJ2-3 TRBV2 NA TGTGCCAGCAGTGAAGCGGGGGCAGGCACAGATACGCAGTATTTT CASSEAGAGTDTQYF
few TRBJ1-6 TRBV6-5 NA TGTGCCAGCAGTACTTGGCGGCCAGTAAATTCACCCCTCCACTTT CASSTWRPVNSPLHF
NA TRBJ2-3 TRBV7-2 TRBD2 TGTGCCAGCAGCTTAGCTAAACTAGCGGGGCGGCCTTTTGGAGATACGCAGTATTTT CASSLAKLAGRPFGDTQYF
many TRBJ2-5 TRBV6-5 NA TGTGCCAGCAGTTATCGGGGCCAAGAGACCCAGTACTTC CASSYRGQETQYF
many TRBJ2-7 TRBV7-2 NA TGTGCCAGCAGCTGGACAGTAACCTACGAGCAGTACTTC CASSWTVTYEQYF
many TRBJ2-7 TRBV4-1 TRBD2 TGCGCCAGCAGCCAGCCCGGGACTAGCGGAGGACTCGAGCAGTACTTC CASSQPGTSGGLEQYF
many TRBJ2-3 TRBV12-3/TRBV12-4 NA TGTGCCAGCAGTTTAGACACCGACCTCAGCACAGATACGCAGTATTTT CASSLDTDLSTDTQYF
NA TRBJ2-7 TRBV3-1 TRBD2 TGTGCCAGCAGCCAAGATGGACTAGCGGGAGTCGAGCAGTACTTC CASSQDGLAGVEQYF